This T cell receptor beta chain came from a study of stem cell transplantation in POMP-related autoinflammatory disease. As for the study in general: Defective thymoproteasomes were hypothesized to impair CD8+ T-cell positive selection.

Notes on this clone: Its matching antigen is unknown.

Study observations and caveats: PRAID patients trended toward lower TRB diversity and higher clonality in all analyzed T-cell subsets.

TCRdb keeps only in-frame clones here, not all; method: immunoSEQ multiplex PCR. The table lists around 9,000 clones, roughly 88% of them singletons. The CDR3 is 14 amino acids. V was trimmed by 1 base and J by 4 bases, leaving 10 bases between them. Germline-derived CDR1 and CDR2 are MNHNS and SASEGT. Here the sequenced sample was CD8+ T cells from PBMCs, taken after stem cell transplantation. This TCR was recovered from a human patient with POMP-related autoinflammation and immune dysregulation (PRAID). The T cells may come from the graft donor. This rearrangement joins TRBV6-1 to TRBJ1-2, with D uncertain. For the CDR3, the DNA is TGTGCCAGCAGTGAAGTCGGCCTCCCCTATGGCTACACCTTC. Residues: CASSEVGLPYGYTF.